This T cell receptor beta chain was sequenced in a study of read filtering for tumor transcriptome and immune sequencing. Turning to the study itself: 8 patients were R-ISS I, about 16 were R-ISS II, 7 were R-ISS III.

Study conclusions and caveats: Roughly four fifths of IR-seq clonotypes had one read, totaling approximately 4% of reads; RNA-seq: about 74% and 41%. Sorted CD138-negative bone marrow cells were not purified T cells.

V was shortened by 0 bases and J by 6 bases, with 12 bases between the two germline ends. Germline CDR1 WSHSY, CDR2 SAAADI. The CDR3 consists of 14 residues. The library was built from about 0.4 ug RNA with molecular barcoded adaptors for alpha/delta and beta/gamma chains. TCRdb ran MiXCR on the reads and lists one entry per CDR3 protein. The sample lists about 35,000 distinct CDR3 sequences, more than 13% seen once, with approximately 6.5% in the top ten. Ten or more counts support this clonotype. The antigen remains unidentified. Material: a population of CD138-negative cells sorted from bone marrow. The clonotype was recovered from a donor at least 40 years old with multiple myeloma. The rearrangement joins TRBV10-2 to TRBJ2-7; the D gene is possibly TRBD1 (6 bases). In DNA, the CDR3 is TGCGCCAGCAGTGAGTCGGGGGCTTTTAGCGAGCAGTACTTC. Residues: CASSESGAFSEQYF.